This TCR beta chain originates from a study of cytomegalovirus exposure and HLA in healthy donors (dated by TCRdb to about 2017). With regard to the full study: An earlier analysis of approximately 600 of the donors reported 250 to 300 Gb of sequence data and roughly 100 million unique TCR beta sequences from roughly 200 million T cells. A later analysis re-analyzed previously published TCR beta repertoires from about 730 donors and added high-resolution HLA genotyping to study TCR occurrence patterns. In a later genetic analysis, genome-wide SNP genotypes for 398 of the 666 donors were used, and that subset was treated as a discovery cohort. The study aimed to test whether cataloging public T cell receptors could reveal signatures of past pathogen exposure. Because of strong linkage in the cohort, roughly five DR-DQ haplotypes were treated as single units for association and clustering. Typing coverage differed by locus: A, B, C, DRB1 and DQB1 were typed in about 629-630 donors, DQA1 in approximately 520, DPA1 in approximately 610, and DPB1 in approximately 450. The study profiled the T cell repertoires of 666 subjects by immunosequencing and related them to cytomegalovirus serostatus. Along with the roughly 700-subject first cohort, a separate validation cohort of 120 different subjects was used. The later analysis used no new phenotypic data to find candidate immune exposures, relying instead on TCR beta sequences and their occurrence across donors. All discovery cohort repertoires had been generated on a single sequencing platform. To decide whether each TCR beta V gene segment behaved as functional or pseudogenic, an earlier analysis of some 580 of the donors relied on high-throughput TCR beta sequencing. Of the roughly 400 genotyped donors, more than 75% were placed in the genetic ancestry cluster associated with self-reported Caucasian donors. Donor age, sex, ethnicity and CMV serostatus were compiled together with the repertoire data. The study combined high-throughput TCR immunosequencing, statistical association of individual TCRs with disease status, and machine learning to predict cytomegalovirus infection status. On average, roughly 240,000 unique TCR beta nucleotide sequences were sequenced per donor among a few hundred genotyped donors of the cohort, with 15% to 20% of those sequences being non-productive. Class I and class II HLA loci were covered by the typing at four-digit resolution. About 280 gigabases of sequencing data and approximately 92 million unique TCR sequences made up an early release that covered over 550 HLA-typed donors. Overall results and qualifications from the work: Some IMGT-functional V segments, including TRBV6-2 and TRBV6-3, could not be told apart with the 87-base-pair reads, so those segments were excluded. In an earlier analysis of some 640 of the donors, most TCR beta V segments were observed in productive rearrangements about 87% or about 30% of the time, broadly matching IMGT annotations. CMV serostatus was the only immune exposure information available for the cohort. In both the original and validation cohorts, the classifier was reported to diagnose cytomegalovirus status with high specificity and sensitivity. Most TCR sequences were observed very rarely across donors, whereas some public TCRs were present in many individuals. The study gave a list of under 200 TCR beta chains associated with cytomegalovirus. Assigning TCR associations to individual alleles was difficult when HLA alleles, especially DR and DQ, strongly co-occurred. Because some donors lacked HLA typing at each locus, the association tests relied only on the typed subset. Because counts were too low, 15 or so rarely observed V segments, including chromosome 9 orphons, were excluded from the earlier analysis of about 500 of the donors. According to a later analysis, parvovirus B19, influenza, CMV and Epstein-Barr virus appeared linked to several top co-occurrence clusters. According to the authors, the approach could potentially be generalized to other disease states and immunological phenotypes. According to a later genetic analysis, donors in an Asian-associated ancestry cluster had fewer N-insertions in productive TCRs than the approximately 670-donor mean. In vitro tests confirmed that a few of the cytomegalovirus-associated TCR beta chains recognize cytomegalovirus antigens. A later analysis associated about 17,000 TCR beta sequences with specific HLA alleles at a false discovery rate of 0.05. Presence/absence analyses assumed roughly uniform sequencing depth across donors, an assumption that may not hold. A further reported finding was that TCR beta sequences accurately predicted the HLA-A and HLA-B alleles for most subjects in the first cohort. According to a later analysis, most CMV-associated TCR beta chains appeared to be HLA-restricted, and the HLA associations seemed to be driven largely by CMV exposure. The cohort was sequenced for TCR beta chains only, and without alpha or paired-chain data the features that could be detected were limited. In a later analysis, the rate of TCR association differed among HLA loci, with DRB1 alleles having the most associated TCRs and HLA-C alleles having the fewest. Correlated functional status among segregating V segments might be attributable to linkage disequilibrium, but an unknown experimental factor could not be ruled out. A cluster of highly shared sequence variants was judged likely to represent a technical artifact of the sequencing pipeline. In a later analysis, HLA-associated TCR beta chains showed more clonal expansion and lower generation probabilities than non-associated chains that were equally common. V-gene and J-gene trimming of TCR beta chains was associated with a missense DCLRE1C variant in a later genetic analysis, and the association was replicated in an independent cohort.

The library was obtained by the immunoSEQ multiplex PCR assay. For the multiplex PCR, a mixture combining 60 forward primers for TCR Vbeta segments and 13 reverse primers for TCR Jbeta segments was used. Amplification of the CDR3 region of rearranged TCR beta genes was performed with a multiplex PCR assay on genomic DNA. The Illumina HiSeq System was used to sequence the amplified TCR beta libraries as 87-base-pair reads. Regarding the original processing steps: In a later analysis, roughly 80 million unique TCR beta chains were counted across the 500 to 850 repertoires, and around 10 million of these chains were shared by at least two donors. A nearest-neighbor algorithm error-corrected the raw reads and collapsed the reads into unique sequences, merging closely related sequences to remove PCR and sequencing errors. V, D and J gene segments were assigned by aligning CDR3 sequences to IMGT reference sequences. For a sequence to be retained, a match of at least six nucleotides to both a V gene segment and a J gene segment was required. Rearrangements were called productive when the CDR3 lacked stop codons and stayed in frame with V and J; all others were non-productive. CDR3 was defined according to IMGT convention as the region running from the second conserved V-encoded cysteine to the conserved J-encoded phenylalanine. In an earlier analysis of approximately 500 of the donors, sequences lacking an unambiguous match to a single V gene segment were excluded. An earlier analysis of a few hundred of the donors called V segments functional above 56.7% productive rearrangements and segregating when the between-donor standard deviation exceeded 5%. A statistical classification framework was built for diagnosing cytomegalovirus status from the catalog of TCR beta chain sequences. A later analysis assigned V and J genes by comparing TCR nucleotide sequences with IMGT/GENE-DB human TR gene sequences. Using the TCRdist pipeline, a later analysis assigned CDR3 sequences along with most-parsimonious VDJ recombination scenarios. In a later analysis, every TCR beta chain was defined by the combination of its CDR3 amino acid sequence and its V-gene family, and reads without a unique V-gene family were dropped. As a way to deal with suspected cross-contamination and a sequencing artifact, a later analysis dropped 450 to 600 nucleotide sequences that were highly shared and had low generation probability. In a later analysis, a clonal expansion index for each public chain was calculated from normalized within-repertoire ranks of inferred template counts. A later analysis computed generation probabilities with a VDJ recombination model fitted to out-of-frame rearrangements, and checked the results against IGoR. In a later analysis, hypergeometric tests were used to score TCR-TCR, TCR-HLA and TCR-CMV co-occurrence, with a repertoire-size bias correction applied to TCR pairs. A later analysis estimated false discovery rates by permuting HLA or CMV assignments 20 times. In a later analysis, co-occurring TCRs were grouped using DBSCAN, with TCRdist sequence similarity added in when clustering inside HLA-allele-positive subsets. Co-occurrence clustering excluded repertoires with fewer than 30,000 or more than 120,000 public chains, plus five with anomalous nucleotide sharing. TCRdb holds this immuneACCESS table with in-frame rearrangements only. Some clones are missing; in checked studies, unresolved V genes explain under half, and the rest has no known cause. That table is the source of V, J and clone size, and D and trimming were worked out from the DNA. This sample is represented by roughly 150,000 clones; about 78% of them were singletons. The ten biggest clones cover 1.4% to 1.5% of the sample.

The cohort comprised 550 to 700 healthy bone marrow donors. All cohort members were sampled while nominally healthy, although unrecorded immune exposures were likely present. The donor was CMV seronegative and was included in the group of several hundred seronegative cohort members. Each donor provided a peripheral blood sample, and peripheral blood mononuclear cells were used for TCR beta sequencing. Genomic DNA was extracted from the blood cell samples with the Qiagen DNeasy Blood Extraction Kit. Concerning this clone: No antigen is known for it. Base quality data are lacking; no much larger clone is found one base away.

Its CDR3 holds 15 amino acids, cysteine through phenylalanine. The kept DNA is CDR3 alone, 45 bases in frame from the first base. V and J are truncated by 5 bases and 2 bases respectively, leaving an intervening sequence of 16 bases. CDR1 and CDR2, per the germline V gene (reference sequence), are SEHNR and FQNEAQ. The chain links TRBV7-9 with TRBJ2-7, with TRBD1 as a weak D call on 6 bases. The specimen sequenced was PBMCs. The sequence derives from a male donor in good health and CMV-seronegative. CDR3 protein: CASSPRGHHPYEQYF. The sequence in DNA is TGTGCCAGCAGCCCAAGGGGACACCACCCCTACGAGCAGTACTTC. With the portions outside the CDR3 filled from the reference TRBV7-9 and TRBJ2-7 genes, the complete variable region becomes DTGVSQNPRHKITKRGQNVTFRCDPISEHNRLYWYRQTLGQGPEFLTYFQNEAQLEKSRLLSDRFSAERPKGSFSTLEIQRTEQGDSAMYLCASSPRGHHPYEQYFGPGTRLTVT.